These T cell receptor beta chains were read from a single sample in a study of blood T cell repertoires in COVID-19. Profiled with immunoSEQ multiplex PCR; TCRdb holds only in-frame clones, not every one. This table holds around 300,000 clones, about 87% found once. Sequencing was performed on PBMCs or T cells enriched from blood (not recorded which). These receptors originate from a woman aged 45 to 65 who had recovered from COVID-19. CDR3s include the opening cysteine and the closing phenylalanine or tryptophan. The order of the fields is V gene, D gene, J gene, clone size, CDR3 DNA, CDR3 protein. D genes are given only for firm matches. The size of a clone is reported for some rows only, either as once, few or many, or as a class for expanded clones.

V gene: TRBV29-1; D gene: -; J gene: TRBJ1-4; clone size: -; CDR3 DNA: TGCAGCGTTGTAGGGGCGCTTAGTGAAAAACTGTTTTTT; CDR3 protein: CSVVGALSEKLFF
V gene: TRBV7-9; D gene: TRBD2; J gene: TRBJ2-3; clone size: -; CDR3 DNA: TGTGCCAGCAGCCATGGGACTAGCGGGAGGGGGGGCACAGATACGCAGTATTTT; CDR3 protein: CASSHGTSGRGGTDTQYF
V gene: TRBV21-1; D gene: -; J gene: TRBJ1-3; clone size: -; CDR3 DNA: TGTGCCAGCAGTCCACGGGGGTACGACAGCTCTGGAAACACCATATATTTT; CDR3 protein: CASSPRGYDSSGNTIYF
V gene: TRBV7-2; D gene: TRBD1; J gene: TRBJ1-6; clone size: -; CDR3 DNA: TGTGCCAGCAGCTTAGAGGGGGGACAGGTCCTGGCTAATAATTCACCCCTCCACTTT; CDR3 protein: CASSLEGGQVLANNSPLHF
V gene: TRBV28; D gene: TRBD1; J gene: TRBJ1-2; clone size: -; CDR3 DNA: TGTGCCAGCAGTCGCGGGGACAGGGAGGGGAACTATGGCTACACCTTC; CDR3 protein: CASSRGDREGNYGYTF
V gene: TRBV29-1; D gene: TRBD1; J gene: TRBJ1-1; clone size: -; CDR3 DNA: TGCAGCGTAAGACAGGGGTCCGCCACTGAAGCTTTCTTT; CDR3 protein: CSVRQGSATEAFF
V gene: TRBV27; D gene: TRBD2; J gene: TRBJ2-3; clone size: -; CDR3 DNA: TGTGCCAGCAGTTCGGGACTAGCGGGGCCAGATACGCAGTATTTT; CDR3 protein: CASSSGLAGPDTQYF
V gene: TRBV4-2; D gene: -; J gene: TRBJ1-1; clone size: -; CDR3 DNA: TGTGCCAGCAGCCAAGATATGGCGGGCACTGAAGCTTTCTTT; CDR3 protein: CASSQDMAGTEAFF
V gene: TRBV29-1; D gene: -; J gene: TRBJ2-1; clone size: -; CDR3 DNA: TGCAGCGGAACGTCGGGGAGGCAGTTCTTC; CDR3 protein: CSGTSGRQFF
V gene: TRBV27; D gene: TRBD1; J gene: TRBJ1-6; clone size: -; CDR3 DNA: TGTGCCAGCAGTCCCAAGGGACAGGGGGCGCCCAATCTCCACTTT; CDR3 protein: CASSPKGQGAPNLHF
V gene: TRBV30; D gene: -; J gene: TRBJ1-3; clone size: -; CDR3 DNA: TGTGCCTGGAGCCGAGGGCAGACTGGAAACACCATATATTTT; CDR3 protein: CAWSRGQTGNTIYF
V gene: TRBV5-1; D gene: TRBD2; J gene: TRBJ2-3; clone size: few; CDR3 DNA: TGCGCCAGCAGCTTGGCCTTATCGGGAGGCGGAGATACGCAGTATTTT; CDR3 protein: CASSLALSGGGDTQYF
V gene: TRBV28; D gene: -; J gene: TRBJ1-5; clone size: -; CDR3 DNA: TGTGCCAGCAGGACAAGCAATCAGCCCCAGCATTTT; CDR3 protein: CASRTSNQPQHF
V gene: TRBV24-1; D gene: TRBD2; J gene: TRBJ2-1; clone size: -; CDR3 DNA: TGTGCCACCAGTGATTCCTTAGCGGGTTCCTACAATGAGCAGTTCTTC; CDR3 protein: CATSDSLAGSYNEQFF
V gene: TRBV28; D gene: -; J gene: TRBJ1-2; clone size: few; CDR3 DNA: TGTGCCAGCAGTTTAGTGGTAGGGGTCTATGGCTACACCTTC; CDR3 protein: CASSLVVGVYGYTF
V gene: TRBV5-1; D gene: TRBD2; J gene: TRBJ2-2; clone size: -; CDR3 DNA: TGCGCCAGCAGCTTGGTTAGCGGGAGGCCCGGGGAGCTGTTTTTT; CDR3 protein: CASSLVSGRPGELFF
V gene: TRBV4-1; D gene: -; J gene: TRBJ1-2; clone size: -; CDR3 DNA: TGCGCCAGCAGCCAAGCCGCGGAATACTATGGCTACACCTTC; CDR3 protein: CASSQAAEYYGYTF
V gene: TRBV7-2; D gene: -; J gene: TRBJ2-1; clone size: once; CDR3 DNA: TGTGCCAGCATACCTAACAGGTACTCCTACAATGAGCAGTTCTTC; CDR3 protein: CASIPNRYSYNEQFF
V gene: TRBV30; D gene: -; J gene: TRBJ2-5; clone size: once; CDR3 DNA: TGTGCCTGGAGCCGCAACGGGGGACTCACCGGAGAGACCCAGTACTTC; CDR3 protein: CAWSRNGGLTGETQYF
V gene: TRBV30; D gene: TRBD1; J gene: TRBJ1-4; clone size: -; CDR3 DNA: TGTGCCTGGAGTGGGGGACAGGGAGGTAATGAAAAACTGTTTTTT; CDR3 protein: CAWSGGQGGNEKLFF
V gene: TRBV28; D gene: TRBD2; J gene: TRBJ2-2; clone size: -; CDR3 DNA: TGTGCCAGCAGTACCCCCACTAGCGGGTATACCGGGGAGCTGTTTTTT; CDR3 protein: CASSTPTSGYTGELFF
V gene: TRBV5-1; D gene: TRBD2; J gene: TRBJ2-1; clone size: few; CDR3 DNA: TGCGCCAGCAGCCCGGAGGGGCCAGCGGGAGGCATGAGGGGTGAGCAGTTCTTC; CDR3 protein: CASSPEGPAGGMRGEQFF
V gene: TRBV28; D gene: -; J gene: TRBJ2-1; clone size: -; CDR3 DNA: TGTGCCAGCGGAGGAGGACGGCGTAATGAGCAGTTCTTC; CDR3 protein: CASGGGRRNEQFF
V gene: TRBV11-3; D gene: TRBD2; J gene: TRBJ2-5; clone size: -; CDR3 DNA: TGTGCCAGCAGCTTAGGTCCAGCGGGAGGTGAGGAGACCCAGTACTTC; CDR3 protein: CASSLGPAGGEETQYF
V gene: TRBV25-1; D gene: TRBD2; J gene: TRBJ2-3; clone size: -; CDR3 DNA: TGTGCCAGCAGTGAACCGCTAGCGGTTAGCACAGATACGCAGTATTTT; CDR3 protein: CASSEPLAVSTDTQYF
V gene: TRBV4-2; D gene: -; J gene: TRBJ2-2; clone size: once; CDR3 DNA: TGTGCCAGCAGCATTTCGCAGTCAGGAAACACCGGGGAGCTGTTTTTT; CDR3 protein: CASSISQSGNTGELFF
V gene: TRBV28; D gene: -; J gene: TRBJ1-1; clone size: -; CDR3 DNA: TGTGCCAGCAGCCCCGGAGTCATGAACACTGAAGCTTTCTTT; CDR3 protein: CASSPGVMNTEAFF
V gene: TRBV7-2; D gene: -; J gene: TRBJ1-2; clone size: -; CDR3 DNA: TGTGCCAGCAGCTTAGTCAGGGGTAACGACTATGGCTACACCTTC; CDR3 protein: CASSLVRGNDYGYTF
V gene: TRBV2; D gene: TRBD1; J gene: TRBJ1-2; clone size: -; CDR3 DNA: TGTGCCAGCAGGGAAAGACAGGGACCCTATGGCTACACCTTC; CDR3 protein: CASRERQGPYGYTF